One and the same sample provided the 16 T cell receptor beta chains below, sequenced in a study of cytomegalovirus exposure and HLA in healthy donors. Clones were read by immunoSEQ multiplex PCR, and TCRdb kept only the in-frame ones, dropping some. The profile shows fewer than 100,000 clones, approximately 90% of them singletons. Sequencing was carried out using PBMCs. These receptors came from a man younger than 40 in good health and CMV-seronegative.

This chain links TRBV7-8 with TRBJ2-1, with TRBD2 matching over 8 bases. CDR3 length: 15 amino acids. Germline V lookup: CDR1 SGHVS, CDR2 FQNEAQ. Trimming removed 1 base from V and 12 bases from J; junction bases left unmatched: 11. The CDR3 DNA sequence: TGTGCCAGCAGCTTAGATTCCGGGGGGGCCCGTTCGCAGTTCTTC. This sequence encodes CASSLDSGGARSQFF.

Here the CDR3 DNA reads TGTGCCAGCTCATCCGGGACAGGGTTCGGAGGGGCCAACGTCCTGACTTTC. Protein sequence: CASSSGTGFGGANVLTF. The chain uses TRBV18 and TRBJ2-6; TRBD1 matches 9 bases. J was trimmed by 4 bases and V by 5 bases; bases with no gene match: 9. The CDR3 consists of 17 residues. Germline V gene data show CDR1 as KGHSH and CDR2 as LQKENI.

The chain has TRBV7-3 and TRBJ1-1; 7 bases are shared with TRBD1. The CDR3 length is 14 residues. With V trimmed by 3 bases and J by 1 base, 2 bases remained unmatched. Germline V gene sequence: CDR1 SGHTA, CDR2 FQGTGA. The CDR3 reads CASSFTGENTEAFF. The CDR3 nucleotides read TGTGCCAGCAGCTTTACAGGGGAGAACACTGAAGCTTTCTTT.

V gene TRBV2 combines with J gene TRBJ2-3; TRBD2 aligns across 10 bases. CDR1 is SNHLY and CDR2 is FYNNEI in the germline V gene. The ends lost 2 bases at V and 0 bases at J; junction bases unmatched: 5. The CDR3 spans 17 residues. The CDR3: CASSELAGETSTDTQYF. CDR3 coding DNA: TGTGCCAGCAGTGAACTAGCGGGGGAGACTAGCACAGATACGCAGTATTTT.

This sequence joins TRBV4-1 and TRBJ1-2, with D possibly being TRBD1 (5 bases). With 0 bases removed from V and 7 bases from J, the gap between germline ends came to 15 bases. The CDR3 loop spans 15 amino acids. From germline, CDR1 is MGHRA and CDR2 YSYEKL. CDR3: CASSQERRRGGGYTF. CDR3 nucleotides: TGCGCCAGCAGCCAAGAACGACGGAGGGGTGGTGGCTACACCTTC.

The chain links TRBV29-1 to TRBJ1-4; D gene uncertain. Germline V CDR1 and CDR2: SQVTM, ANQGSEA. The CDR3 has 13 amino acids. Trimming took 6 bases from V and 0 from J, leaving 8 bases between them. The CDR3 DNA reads TGCAGCGTCTTCACAACAACTAATGAAAAACTGTTTTTT. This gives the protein CSVFTTTNEKLFF.

The CDR3 DNA is TGTGCCAGCCAGGACAGCCTTCTCTACACCTTC. It yields the protein CASQDSLLYTF. V gene TRBV19 combines with J gene TRBJ1-2, with D possibly TRBD1 on 6 matching bases. The CDR3 is 11 residues long. The germline V gene encodes CDR1 LNHDA and CDR2 SQIVND (reference sequence). V lost 9 bases and J 10 bases, leaving 15 bases between the germline ends.

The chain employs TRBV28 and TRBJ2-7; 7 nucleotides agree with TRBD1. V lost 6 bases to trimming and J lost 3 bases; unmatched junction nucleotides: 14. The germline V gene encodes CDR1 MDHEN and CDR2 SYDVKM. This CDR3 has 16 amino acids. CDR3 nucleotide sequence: TGTGCCAGCAGACCCACCTCCAAGGGGGCACTCTACGAGCAGTACTTC. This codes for CASRPTSKGALYEQYF.

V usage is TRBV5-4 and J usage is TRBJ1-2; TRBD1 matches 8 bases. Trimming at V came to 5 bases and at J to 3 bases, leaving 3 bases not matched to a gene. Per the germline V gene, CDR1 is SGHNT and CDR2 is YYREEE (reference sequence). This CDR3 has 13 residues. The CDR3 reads CASSNRGDYGYTF. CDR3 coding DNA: TGTGCCAGCAGTAACAGGGGGGACTATGGCTACACCTTC.

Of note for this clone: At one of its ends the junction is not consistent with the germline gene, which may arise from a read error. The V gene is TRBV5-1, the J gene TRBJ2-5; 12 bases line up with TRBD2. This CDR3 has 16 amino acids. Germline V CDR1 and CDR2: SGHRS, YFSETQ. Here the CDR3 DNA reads TGCGCCAGCAGCCAGAGGACTAGCGGGGACCACGAGACCCAGTACTTC. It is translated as CASSQRTSGDHETQYF.

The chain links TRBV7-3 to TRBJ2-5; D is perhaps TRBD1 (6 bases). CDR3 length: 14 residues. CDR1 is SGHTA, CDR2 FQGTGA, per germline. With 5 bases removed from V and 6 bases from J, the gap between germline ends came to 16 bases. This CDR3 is CASSQSRQVQTQYF. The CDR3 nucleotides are TGTGCCAGCAGCCAATCGAGACAGGTTCAGACCCAGTACTTC.

CDR3 in amino acids: CSVGAFVGYGYTF. DNA for the CDR3: TGCAGCGTGGGGGCCTTCGTCGGCTATGGCTACACCTTC. The J gene is TRBJ1-2, the V gene TRBV29-1; D is possibly TRBD1 (6 bases). Germline CDR1 and CDR2: SQVTM and ANQGSEA. The CDR3 is 13 amino acids. Trimming left V 6 bases short and J 4 bases short, with 15 bases between. Using reference TRBV29-1 and TRBJ1-2 for the parts outside the CDR3, the full variable domain is SAVISQKPSRDICQRGTSLTIQCQVDSQVTMMFWYRQQPGQSLTLIATANQGSEATYESGFVIDKFPISRPNLTFSTLTVSNMSPEDSSIYLCSVGAFVGYGYTFGSGTRLTVV.

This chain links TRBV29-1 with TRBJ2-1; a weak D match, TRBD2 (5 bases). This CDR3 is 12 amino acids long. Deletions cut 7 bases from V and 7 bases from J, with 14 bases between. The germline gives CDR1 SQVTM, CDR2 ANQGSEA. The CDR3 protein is CSGGGGENEQFF. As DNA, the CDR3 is TGCAGCGGCGGAGGTGGGGAAAATGAGCAGTTCTTC.

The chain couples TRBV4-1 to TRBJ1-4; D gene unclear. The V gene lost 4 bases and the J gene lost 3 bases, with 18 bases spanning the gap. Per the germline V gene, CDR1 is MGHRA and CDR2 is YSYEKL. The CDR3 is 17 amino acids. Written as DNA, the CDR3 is TGCGCCAGCAGCCCAATTGGGCGCGAATCGGCTAATGAAAAACTGTTTTTT. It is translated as CASSPIGRESANEKLFF.

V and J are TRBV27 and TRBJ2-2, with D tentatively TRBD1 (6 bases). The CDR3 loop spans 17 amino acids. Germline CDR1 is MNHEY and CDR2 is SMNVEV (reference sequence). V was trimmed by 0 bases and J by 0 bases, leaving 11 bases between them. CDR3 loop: CASSLSIWTANTGELFF. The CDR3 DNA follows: TGTGCCAGCAGTTTATCGATTTGGACAGCGAACACCGGGGAGCTGTTTTTT.

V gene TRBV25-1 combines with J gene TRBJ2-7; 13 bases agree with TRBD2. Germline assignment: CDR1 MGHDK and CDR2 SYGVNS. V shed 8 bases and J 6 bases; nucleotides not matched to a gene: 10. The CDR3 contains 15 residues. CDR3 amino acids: CASRQTGLAGIEQYF. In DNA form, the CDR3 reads TGTGCCAGCCGCCAGACGGGACTAGCGGGAATCGAGCAGTACTTC.